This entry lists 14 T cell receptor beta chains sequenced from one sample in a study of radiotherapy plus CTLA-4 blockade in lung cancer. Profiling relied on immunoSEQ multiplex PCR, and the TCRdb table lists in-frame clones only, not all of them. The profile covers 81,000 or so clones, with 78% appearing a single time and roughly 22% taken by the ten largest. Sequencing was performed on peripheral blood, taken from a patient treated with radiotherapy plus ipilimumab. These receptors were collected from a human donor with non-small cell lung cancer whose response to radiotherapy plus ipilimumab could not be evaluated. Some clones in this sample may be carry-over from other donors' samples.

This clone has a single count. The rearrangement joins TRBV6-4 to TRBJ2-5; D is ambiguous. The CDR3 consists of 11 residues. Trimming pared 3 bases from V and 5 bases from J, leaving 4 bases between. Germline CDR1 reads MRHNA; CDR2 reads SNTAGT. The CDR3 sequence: CASSEEETQYF. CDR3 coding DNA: TGTGCCAGCAGTGAAGAGGAGACCCAGTACTTC.

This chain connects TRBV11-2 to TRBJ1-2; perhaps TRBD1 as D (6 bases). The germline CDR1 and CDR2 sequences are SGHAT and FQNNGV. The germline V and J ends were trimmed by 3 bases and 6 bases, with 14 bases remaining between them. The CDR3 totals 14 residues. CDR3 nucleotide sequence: TGTGCCAGCAGCTTGATACAGGGATTCGATGGCTACACCTTC. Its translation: CASSLIQGFDGYTF.

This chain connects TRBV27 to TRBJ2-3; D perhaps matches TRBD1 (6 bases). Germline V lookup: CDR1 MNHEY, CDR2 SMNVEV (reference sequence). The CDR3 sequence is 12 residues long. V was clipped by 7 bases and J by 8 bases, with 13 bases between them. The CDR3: CASNAVGGTQYF. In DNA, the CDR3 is TGTGCCAGCAACGCAGTAGGGGGTACGCAGTATTTT.

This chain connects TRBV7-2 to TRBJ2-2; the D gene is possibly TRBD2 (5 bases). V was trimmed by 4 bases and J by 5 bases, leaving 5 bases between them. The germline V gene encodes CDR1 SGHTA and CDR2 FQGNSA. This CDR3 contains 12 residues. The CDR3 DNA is TGTGCCAGCAGCTGGGAGACCGGGGAGCTGTTTTTT. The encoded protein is CASSWETGELFF.

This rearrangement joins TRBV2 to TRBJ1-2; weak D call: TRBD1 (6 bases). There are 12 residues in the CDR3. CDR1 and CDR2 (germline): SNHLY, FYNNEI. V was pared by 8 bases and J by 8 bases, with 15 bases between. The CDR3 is CASLTTGQGYTF. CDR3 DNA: TGTGCCAGCCTGACCACAGGGCAGGGCTACACCTTC.

The CDR3: CATPDRANSPLHF. The CDR3 region has the DNA TGTGCCACCCCGGACAGGGCGAATTCACCCCTCCACTTT. V and J are TRBV19 and TRBJ1-6, with 8 bases that match TRBD1. This CDR3 has 13 amino acids. The V and J ends lost 10 bases and 7 bases, in that order; junction bases with no gene match: 6. Germline lookup yields CDR1 LNHDA and CDR2 SQIVND (reference sequence).

The CDR3 spells CASSLSGSGANVLTF. The CDR3 bases are TGTGCCAGCAGCTTATCGGGCTCTGGGGCCAACGTCCTGACTTTC. V gene TRBV11-1 combines with J gene TRBJ2-6; D is uncertain. This CDR3 has 15 amino acids. Looked up from germline, CDR1 is SGHAT and CDR2 is FQDESV (reference sequence). V gave up 2 bases and J gave up 0 bases, with 5 bases separating them.

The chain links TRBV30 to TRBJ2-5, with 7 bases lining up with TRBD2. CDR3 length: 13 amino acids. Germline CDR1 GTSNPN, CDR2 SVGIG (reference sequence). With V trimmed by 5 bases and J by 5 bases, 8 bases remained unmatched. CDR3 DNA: TGTGCCTGGTCCCCCGGGGGAGGGGAGACCCAGTACTTC. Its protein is CAWSPGGGETQYF.

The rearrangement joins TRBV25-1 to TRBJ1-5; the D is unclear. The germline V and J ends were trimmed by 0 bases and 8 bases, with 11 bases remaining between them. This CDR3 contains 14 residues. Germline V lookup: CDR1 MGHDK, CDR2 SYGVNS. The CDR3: CASSEYGEPEPQHF. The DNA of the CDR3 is TGTGCCAGCAGTGAATACGGGGAACCGGAGCCCCAGCATTTT.

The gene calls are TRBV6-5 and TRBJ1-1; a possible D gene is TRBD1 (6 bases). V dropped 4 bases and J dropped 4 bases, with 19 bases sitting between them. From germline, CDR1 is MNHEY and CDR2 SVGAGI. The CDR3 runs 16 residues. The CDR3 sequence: CASSSGTPRLSTEAFF. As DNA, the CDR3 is TGTGCCAGCAGTTCCGGGACACCGAGGCTGAGCACTGAAGCTTTCTTT.

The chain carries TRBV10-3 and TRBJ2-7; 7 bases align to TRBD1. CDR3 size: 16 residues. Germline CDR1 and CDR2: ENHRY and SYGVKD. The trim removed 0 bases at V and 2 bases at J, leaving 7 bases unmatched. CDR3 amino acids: CAISESRGQITYEQYF. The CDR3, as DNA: TGTGCCATCAGTGAGTCGAGGGGACAGATTACCTACGAGCAGTACTTC.

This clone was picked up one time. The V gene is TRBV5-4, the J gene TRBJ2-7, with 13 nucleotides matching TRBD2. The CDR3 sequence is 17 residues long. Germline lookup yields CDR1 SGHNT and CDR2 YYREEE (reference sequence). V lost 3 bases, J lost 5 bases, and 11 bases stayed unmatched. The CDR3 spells CASSSSLGLAGWDEQYF. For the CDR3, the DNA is TGTGCCAGCAGCTCCAGCCTGGGACTAGCGGGGTGGGACGAGCAGTACTTC.

DNA of the CDR3: TGTGCCAGCAGCTTAAGCGAACAGGGACTAGCGGGGGGGCCGGGCAATGAGCAGTTCTTC. This translates into CASSLSEQGLAGGPGNEQFF. The V gene is TRBV7-3, the J gene TRBJ2-1, with 16 bases matching TRBD2. V shed 1 base, J shed 6 bases, and the junction held 12 bases outside the gene matches. Per germline, CDR1 SGHTA and CDR2 FQGTGA. This CDR3 contains 20 residues.

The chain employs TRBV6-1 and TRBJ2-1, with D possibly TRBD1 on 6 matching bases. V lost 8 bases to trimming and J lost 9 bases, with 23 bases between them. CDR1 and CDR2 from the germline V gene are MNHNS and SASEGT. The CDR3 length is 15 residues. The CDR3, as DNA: TGTGCCAGCTCTGGACAGCCCACAGGAGAGGGTGAGCAGTTCTTC. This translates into CASSGQPTGEGEQFF.